The 31 T cell receptor beta chains listed next were all sequenced from one sample in a study of T-cell memory formation after mild COVID-19. One entry per CDR3 protein, called by TCRdb with MiXCR from the 5' RACE reads. The table records hundreds of thousands of distinct CDR3 sequences, 28% of them present only once. The sample comprised PBMCs or a T cell subset sorted from them (not recorded which). These receptors originate from an adult woman who had mild COVID-19 (a few samples of this study predate the infection). Cell type and time point are not known.

This clonotype was seen a handful of times. The J gene is TRBJ2-1, the V gene TRBV4-2; possibly TRBD2 for D (6 bases). The germline gives CDR1 LGHNA, CDR2 YNFKEQ. The CDR3 spans 13 residues. Trimming left V 1 base short and J 9 bases short, with 10 bases between. CDR3 region: CASSQGTTGEQFF. The CDR3 nucleotides read TGTGCCAGCAGCCAAGGGACTACTGGTGAGCAGTTCTTC.

The chain employs TRBV6-6 and TRBJ1-5, with D unclear. Germline V gene sequence: CDR1 MNHNY, CDR2 SVGAGI (reference sequence). This CDR3 is built from 14 residues. V gave up 6 bases and J gave up 3 bases, with 12 bases separating them. In nucleotides, the CDR3 is TGTGCCAGCAGCGTCGGAGTGACCAATCAGCCCCAGCATTTT. This codes for CASSVGVTNQPQHF.

The genes are TRBV7-8 and TRBJ2-2, with 7 bases that match TRBD1. Germline CDR1 and CDR2: SGHVS and FQNEAQ. This CDR3 is built from 16 residues. Trimming cost V 1 base and J 4 bases; bases outside gene matches: 6. The CDR3 region is CASSLVSQGVTGELFF. As DNA, the CDR3 is TGTGCCAGCAGCTTAGTATCTCAGGGGGTCACCGGGGAGCTGTTTTTT.

The chain combines TRBV11-2 with TRBJ2-1, with D perhaps matching TRBD2 (6 bases). Germline V gene data show CDR1 as SGHAT and CDR2 as FQNNGV. CDR3 length equals 16 residues. Trimming took 1 base from V and 10 from J, leaving 20 bases between them. DNA of the CDR3: TGTGCCAGCAGCTTAGGCCTGGTGGGAGGAGTGGGAGAGCAGTTCTTC. Translating it yields CASSLGLVGGVGEQFF.

This sequence joins TRBV7-9 and TRBJ2-2, with 11 bases fitting TRBD2. V was clipped by 6 bases and J by 6 bases; unmatched bases: 9. Germline V CDR1 and CDR2: SEHNR, FQNEAQ (reference sequence). The CDR3 covers 16 residues. CDR3 nucleotide sequence: TGTGCCAGCAGAAAACCTAGCGGGAGGACGTCCGGGGAGCTGTTTTTT. Translating gives CASRKPSGRTSGELFF.

This clonotype was seen only a few times. The J gene is TRBJ2-3, the V gene TRBV5-1; 7 bases line up with TRBD2. J lost 2 bases, V lost 1 base, and 4 bases had no gene match. This CDR3 has 15 amino acids. Per the germline V gene, CDR1 is SGHRS and CDR2 is YFSETQ. CDR3 in amino acids: CASSLRGGVTDTQYF. As DNA, the CDR3 is TGCGCCAGCAGCTTGAGGGGAGGGGTCACAGATACGCAGTATTTT.

The chain couples TRBV5-1 to TRBJ2-3; D is possibly TRBD1 (6 bases). Germline-derived CDR1 and CDR2 are SGHRS and YFSETQ. The ends were cut back, 2 bases at V and 0 bases at J, with 10 bases in the middle. The CDR3 is 15 amino acids. The CDR3 reads CASSLEQGSTDTQYF. In DNA form, the CDR3 reads TGCGCCAGCAGCTTAGAACAGGGAAGCACAGATACGCAGTATTTT.

This clonotype occurred a few times. This chain connects TRBV30 to TRBJ2-1; the match to TRBD1 covers 9 bases. Germline-derived CDR1 and CDR2 are GTSNPN and SVGIG (reference sequence). The CDR3 sequence is 14 residues long. J was trimmed by 5 bases and V by 1 base; bases with no gene match: 3. As DNA, the CDR3 is TGTGCCTGGAGTGGGGGACAGGGTAACAATGAGCAGTTCTTC. Translation gives CAWSGGQGNNEQFF.

This clonotype was found a few times. The germline gene is not matched at one end of the junction; a read error may be the cause. V gene TRBV7-3 combines with J gene TRBJ2-4, with 9 bases aligning to TRBD2. Germline lookup yields CDR1 SGHTA and CDR2 FQGTGA. The CDR3 contains 14 residues. This CDR3 reads CASSLLAGEGARDF. The CDR3 DNA sequence: TGTGCCAGCAGCTTATTAGCGGGAGAGGGGGCGCGAGACTTC.

V gene TRBV7-9 combines with J gene TRBJ2-7; no clear D gene. CDR1 SEHNR and CDR2 FQNEAQ come from the germline V gene (reference sequence). V was shortened by 8 bases and J by 0 bases, with 11 bases between the two germline ends. The CDR3 is 13 residues long. The CDR3 DNA reads as TGTGCCAGCTCACCGGTCAGCTCCTACGAGCAGTACTTC. Translated, it gives CASSPVSSYEQYF.

The genes are TRBV20-1 and TRBJ1-4; D uncertain. V lost 1 base, J lost 5 bases, and 8 bases lay in between. The germline V gene encodes CDR1 DFQATT and CDR2 SNEGSKA (reference sequence). This CDR3 has 13 residues. The CDR3 bases are TGCAGTGCTAGAGGCGGCGGCAATGAAAAACTGTTTTTT. Amino acids: CSARGGGNEKLFF.

This clonotype was counted between two and nine times. V is TRBV12-3 or TRBV12-4 and J is TRBJ2-1; D is ambiguous. V lost 3 bases and J lost 8, with 5 bases in between. This CDR3 has 11 amino acids. The CDR3 DNA follows: TGTGCCAGCAGTTTTGTGGATGAGCAGTTCTTC. Encoded protein: CASSFVDEQFF.

The chain carries TRBV24-1 and TRBJ2-2; 11 nucleotides agree with TRBD2. Germline-derived CDR1 and CDR2 are KGHDR and SFDVKD. V shed 4 bases and J 4 bases; nucleotides not matched to a gene: 4. This CDR3 comprises 16 residues. The CDR3 DNA sequence: TGTGCCACCAGTGACCCCACTAGCGGGGGCACCGGGGAGCTGTTTTTT. This translates into CATSDPTSGGTGELFF.

The chain has TRBV4-3 and TRBJ2-7; D gene uncertain. Per the germline V gene, CDR1 is LGHNA and CDR2 is YSLEER. The germline V and J ends were trimmed by 6 bases and 0 bases, with 15 bases remaining between them. The CDR3 consists of 15 residues. For the CDR3, the DNA is TGCGCCAGCAGTCCCGTGTTCGTTGGCTCCTACGAGCAGTACTTC. Protein sequence: CASSPVFVGSYEQYF.

The rearrangement links TRBV6-2 or TRBV6-3 to TRBJ1-1, with D uncertain. This CDR3 is built from 19 residues. Deletions cut 0 bases from V and 0 bases from J, with 20 bases between. Germline lookup yields CDR1 MNHEY and CDR2 SVGEGT. CDR3 amino acids: CASSYSNEPLIGMNTEAFF. In DNA, the CDR3 is TGTGCCAGCAGTTACTCGAATGAACCACTAATCGGAATGAACACTGAAGCTTTCTTT.

This clonotype has more than one count but fewer than ten. J is TRBJ2-5 and V is TRBV2, with 7 nucleotides matching TRBD1. The CDR3 length is 13 residues. Losses at the gene ends were 10 bases for V and 2 bases for J; bases not matched to a gene: 7. From germline, CDR1 is SNHLY and CDR2 FYNNEI. CDR3: CATGRGQQETQYF. For the CDR3, the DNA is TGTGCCACCGGTCGGGGACAGCAAGAGACCCAGTACTTC.

The rearrangement uses TRBV12-3 or TRBV12-4 and TRBJ1-3, with a tentative D call TRBD1 (6 bases). The CDR3 has 16 residues. V was shortened by 1 base and J by 0 bases, with 10 bases between the two germline ends. CDR3 coding DNA: TGTGCCAGCAGTTTAGGGACACAGGGCTCTGGAAACACCATATATTTT. Translating it yields CASSLGTQGSGNTIYF.

The chain is built from TRBV5-1 and TRBJ2-5; 7 bases align to TRBD1. The length of the CDR3 is 17 residues. V shed 3 bases, J shed 2 bases, and the junction held 13 bases outside the gene matches. Germline assignment: CDR1 SGHRS and CDR2 YFSETQ. The CDR3, as DNA: TGCGCCAGCAGCTCTCTTGGACAGGCCGGGGTTCAAGAGACCCAGTACTTC. Translated, it gives CASSSLGQAGVQETQYF.

This clonotype was found a few times. Written as DNA, the CDR3 is TGTGCCAGCAGCCTACGAGGTGGCAATCAGCCCCAGCATTTT. Translated: CASSLRGGNQPQHF. The V and J genes are TRBV12-3 or TRBV12-4 and TRBJ1-5; D is ambiguous. CDR3 length equals 14 residues. V lost 6 bases, J lost 2 bases, and 11 bases lay in between.

V and J are TRBV12-3 or TRBV12-4 and TRBJ2-3; maybe TRBD1 (6 bases). Between the trimmed V and J ends, which lost 7 bases and 1 base, there was a span of 9 bases. This CDR3 spans 13 amino acids. CDR3 sequence: CASKRQGTDTQYF. The DNA of the CDR3 is TGTGCCAGCAAGCGACAGGGCACAGATACGCAGTATTTT.

This clonotype was recorded a few times. This chain uses TRBV3-1 with TRBJ1-2; D gene unclear. This CDR3 region has 13 residues. V was pared by 6 bases and J by 2 bases, with 10 bases between. CDR1 is LGHDT and CDR2 is YNNKEL in the germline V gene (reference sequence). The CDR3 spells CASSLGENYGYTF. CDR3 nucleotides: TGTGCCAGCAGTCTGGGAGAGAACTATGGCTACACCTTC. Drawing the rest from reference TRBV3-1 and TRBJ1-2, the complete variable domain is DTAVSQTPKYLVTQMGNDKSIKCEQNLGHDTMYWYKQDSKKFLKIMFSYNNKELIINETVPNRFSPKSPDKAHLNLHINSLELGDSAVYFCASSLGENYGYTFGSGTRLTVV.

This clonotype was counted between two and nine times. The CDR3 DNA is TGTGCCAGCACCAAGACTAGCGGAAACACCGGGGAGCTGTTTTTT. As protein: CASTKTSGNTGELFF. V and J are TRBV11-2 and TRBJ2-2; 9 bases align to TRBD2. Germline V gene data show CDR1 as SGHAT and CDR2 as FQNNGV. With 7 bases clipped from V and 2 bases from J, the junction kept 5 bases outside the gene matches. The CDR3 runs 15 residues.

V usage is TRBV7-6 and J usage is TRBJ2-7; perhaps TRBD2 as D (5 bases). V was shortened by 7 bases and J by 0 bases, with 13 bases between the two germline ends. The CDR3 is 14 residues long. The V gene's germline CDR1 is SGHVS and CDR2 FNYEAQ. The CDR3 here is CASTDYQSSYEQYF. The CDR3 DNA reads as TGTGCCAGCACCGACTACCAGAGCTCCTACGAGCAGTACTTC.

This clonotype was observed once. The V and J genes are TRBV12-3 or TRBV12-4 and TRBJ1-1; a weak D match, TRBD1 (6 bases). This CDR3 has 14 residues. The ends were cut back, 5 bases at V and 3 bases at J, with 13 bases in the middle. The chain's CDR3 is CASSKFQGHTEAFF. DNA for the CDR3: TGTGCCAGCAGTAAGTTTCAGGGGCACACTGAAGCTTTCTTT.

This clonotype occurred a few times. CDR3 residues: CASSPTHREGNEKLFF. In DNA, the CDR3 is TGTGCCAGCAGCCCAACTCACAGGGAAGGAAACGAAAAACTGTTTTTT. The chain couples TRBV7-8 to TRBJ1-4, with a tentative D call TRBD1 (6 bases). Per the germline V gene, CDR1 is SGHVS and CDR2 is FQNEAQ. The V gene lost 5 bases and the J gene lost 8 bases, with 21 bases spanning the gap. This CDR3 has 16 residues. The whole variable domain, filled in from reference TRBV7-8 and TRBJ1-4, reads GAGVSQSPRYKVAKRGQDVALRCDPISGHVSLFWYQQALGQGPEFLTYFQNEAQLDKSGLPSDRFFAERPEGSVSTLKIQRTQQEDSAVYLCASSPTHREGNEKLFFGSGTQLSVL.

This clonotype was observed a handful of times. The rearrangement links TRBV5-1 to TRBJ2-5, with D maybe TRBD2 (5 bases). The V end was cut by 1 base, the J end by 3 bases, with 13 bases between. CDR1 and CDR2 from the germline V gene are SGHRS and YFSETQ. The CDR3 spans 15 residues. In DNA, the CDR3 is TGCGCCAGCAGCTTGACCCCGGGATCAGAAGAGACCCAGTACTTC. Residues: CASSLTPGSEETQYF. Filled out from reference TRBV5-1 and TRBJ2-5, the complete variable domain reads KAGVTQTPRYLIKTRGQQVTLSCSPISGHRSVSWYQQTPGQGLQFLFEYFSETQRNKGNFPGRFSGRQFSNSRSEMNVSTLELGDSALYLCASSLTPGSEETQYFGPGTRLLVL.

This clonotype was detected a few times. V and J are TRBV7-3 and TRBJ2-1; 7 bases map to TRBD2. This CDR3 is 13 amino acids long. In germline, CDR1 is SGHTA, CDR2 FQGTGA. The trim removed 4 bases at V and 8 bases at J, leaving 5 bases unmatched. The CDR3 sequence is CASSYVAGYEQFF. CDR3 nucleotides: TGTGCCAGCAGCTACGTAGCGGGCTATGAGCAGTTCTTC.

The chain uses TRBV5-1 and TRBJ2-1; D perhaps matches TRBD1 (5 bases). The V gene lost 1 base and the J gene lost 6 bases, with 17 bases spanning the gap. Germline V gene lookup returns CDR1 SGHRS and CDR2 YFSETQ. This CDR3 spans 16 amino acids. The chain's CDR3 is CASSLIAAQGANEQFF. The CDR3 DNA reads TGCGCCAGCAGCTTGATTGCGGCCCAAGGGGCCAATGAGCAGTTCTTC.

This clonotype has just a few counts. This chain joins TRBV5-1 and TRBJ2-2, with D possibly being TRBD1 (7 bases). The CDR3 totals 15 residues. Germline V gene data show CDR1 as SGHRS and CDR2 as YFSETQ. Trimming stripped 5 bases from V and 3 bases from J, with 14 bases between. CDR3 bases: TGCGCCAGCAGGGCCGGGGGACAGTACACCGGGGAGCTGTTTTTT. Protein: CASRAGGQYTGELFF.

This clonotype was seen only a few times. V and J are TRBV7-2 and TRBJ2-3; the D gene is possibly TRBD2 (6 bases). The V and J ends lost 1 base and 0 bases respectively, with 14 bases between them. Germline V gene data show CDR1 as SGHTA and CDR2 as FQGNSA. The CDR3 runs 17 residues. The CDR3 region is CASSLVVAGSSTDTQYF. CDR3 coding DNA: TGTGCCAGCAGCTTAGTGGTGGCGGGGTCTAGCACAGATACGCAGTATTTT.

The chain uses TRBV7-9 and TRBJ2-4; D remains unclear. The CDR3 runs 18 residues. V gave up 7 bases and J gave up 1 base, with 23 bases separating them. CDR1 is SEHNR and CDR2 is FQNEAQ in the germline V gene (reference sequence). The CDR3 spells CASTPKGSRSLAKNIQYF. The CDR3 nucleotides read TGTGCCAGCACCCCGAAGGGTAGTCGGTCGCTGGCCAAAAACATTCAGTACTTC.